A selection of T cell receptor beta chains follows, all from one sample in a study of technical replicates of blood from a handful of donors. TCRdb's table, derived via immunoSEQ multiplex PCR, lists solely in-frame clones and lacks some. The data hold more than 95,000 clones, with 95% observed a single time. The specimen was T cells isolated from PBMCs. These receptors were obtained from a human donor in good health. CDR3s include the opening cysteine and the closing phenylalanine or tryptophan. A D gene is named only where the DNA matches it firmly.

D | V | length | CDR3
TRBD2 | TRBV6-1 | 15 | CACTLGTSGTGEQFF
TRBD1 | TRBV30 | 13 | CAWSTGGSTEAFF
TRBD1 | TRBV6-5 | 12 | CASRGQGTEAFF
TRBD1 | TRBV10-3 | 13 | CAISRGPDTEAFF
- | TRBV7-9 | 15 | CASSPDRIMNTEAFF
TRBD1 | TRBV28 | 14 | CASNRDRAYYEQYF
- | TRBV19 | 14 | CASQGVGGTDTQYF
- | TRBV2 | 16 | CASSEVGGANTGELFF
- | TRBV4-1 | 12 | CASSPSRGEQYF
TRBD2 | TRBV5-1 | 14 | CASSWTSPDYEQYF
- | TRBV18 | 14 | CASSPWGADNEQFF
TRBD1 | TRBV5-1 | 17 | CASSLGLTGDWTGELFF
- | TRBV27 | 13 | CASSLYGGYEQYF
- | TRBV6-6 | 14 | CASSSGQLNTEAFF
- | TRBV12-5 | 13 | CASGLGEGDTQYF
- | TRBV27 | 15 | CASSGGTLPQETQYF
TRBD1 | TRBV28 | 13 | CASSRTGTDEAFF
TRBD1 | TRBV11-3 | 16 | CASSQPDRGRNPEAFF
TRBD1 | TRBV11-3 | 15 | CASSLVTGGYTEAFF
TRBD1 | TRBV6-1 | 15 | CASSELTGIGNTIYF
- | TRBV4-1 | 14 | CASSQVDAGQPQHF
TRBD1 | TRBV19 | 16 | CASSIAPLGQKETQYF
TRBD1 | TRBV28 | 14 | CASSLRTGVHTAFF
- | TRBV10-2 | 13 | CASSESGANEQFF
- | TRBV5-1 | 14 | CASSLAGNAYGYTF
- | TRBV27 | 15 | CASTRAGHNTDTQYF
- | TRBV21-1 | 16 | CASSKASGGEQEAQYF
TRBD2 | TRBV19 | 17 | CASSIPLAGTRTDTQYF
TRBD1 | TRBV5-5 | 11 | CATSTGSTAFF
TRBD1 | TRBV30 | 13 | CALPRTGMDEAFF
TRBD2 | TRBV9 | 15 | CASSVWGGSYNEQFF
- | TRBV29-1 | 15 | CSAGGGLKSSYEQYF
- | TRBV4-1 | 15 | CASSQEEGMDTEAFF
TRBD1 | TRBV5-4 | 15 | CASSPTGYRSYEQYF
- | TRBV11-2 | 14 | CASSIPNSNTEAFF
TRBD2 | TRBV5-1 | 15 | CASISGGLPQETQYF
- | TRBV2 | 13 | CASSERGVYGYTF
TRBD1 | TRBV7-6 | 16 | CASSYGTGGESYEQYF
- | TRBV19 | 12 | CATGVRDTEAFF
- | TRBV6-5 | 13 | CASSYELYNEQFF
- | TRBV5-1 | 13 | CASSLEFDQPQHF
- | TRBV18 | 15 | CASSPEQAFSWGYTF
TRBD2 | TRBV30 | 14 | CAWSGGSSSYEQYF
- | TRBV19 | 12 | CASSFRVNEQFF